Following are 19 T cell receptor beta chains from one sample sequenced in a study of blood T cell repertoires in COVID-19. Assay used: immunoSEQ multiplex PCR; TCRdb lists only in-frame clones, some missing. The sample carries around 40,000 clones, 86% recorded once. What was sequenced was peripheral blood. These receptors were taken from a man aged 55 to 70 with active COVID-19.

J is TRBJ1-1 and V is TRBV10-3; possibly TRBD1 for D (6 bases). CDR3 length: 12 residues. Germline V gives CDR1 ENHRY, CDR2 SYGVKD. V lost 3 bases, J lost 7 bases, and 9 bases lay in between. CDR3 loop: CAISDGQLEAFF. CDR3 DNA sequence: TGTGCCATCAGTGATGGACAGCTTGAAGCTTTCTTT.

V is TRBV2 and J is TRBJ1-1; D gene unclear. V shed 4 bases and J shed 7 bases, with 7 bases lying between them. In germline, CDR1 is SNHLY, CDR2 FYNNEI. CDR3 size: 11 residues. The CDR3 loop is CASSAPGEAFF. The CDR3 region has the DNA TGTGCCAGCAGTGCTCCCGGTGAAGCTTTCTTT.

The rearrangement links TRBV4-1 to TRBJ2-1, with 11 bases aligning to TRBD2. CDR1 and CDR2 from the germline V gene are MGHRA and YSYEKL. The CDR3 extends over 15 amino acids. The J segment lost 6 bases and the V segment lost 5 bases, leaving 6 bases of the junction unmatched. The DNA of the CDR3 is TGCGCCAGCAGCACACTAGCGGGAGCTCTCAATGAGCAGTTCTTC. As protein: CASSTLAGALNEQFF.

V and J are TRBV27 and TRBJ2-7; 11 bases agree with TRBD2. CDR1 and CDR2 (germline): MNHEY, SMNVEV (reference sequence). Losses at the gene ends were 4 bases for V and 3 bases for J; bases not matched to a gene: 8. The CDR3 is 16 amino acids. The CDR3 DNA sequence: TGTGCCAGCAGTTCCATCGCTAGCGGGAGGAGCTACGAGCAGTACTTC. Its translation: CASSSIASGRSYEQYF.

The chain uses TRBV5-1 and TRBJ2-7; 11 nucleotides agree with TRBD1. Germline CDR1 SGHRS, CDR2 YFSETQ. CDR3 length: 15 amino acids. J gave up 5 bases and V 0 bases, and 4 bases lay outside the gene matches. CDR3 in DNA: TGCGCCAGCAGCTTGGATCCGGGACAGGGGGACGAGCAGTACTTC. Residues: CASSLDPGQGDEQYF.

The genes are TRBV28 and TRBJ2-6; D ambiguous. The V and J ends lost 2 bases and 4 bases respectively, with 12 bases between them. Germline values: CDR1 MDHEN, CDR2 SYDVKM. This CDR3 region has 16 residues. CDR3 amino acids: CASSLEPIGGANVLTF. In DNA, the CDR3 is TGTGCCAGCAGTTTAGAACCGATCGGGGGGGCCAACGTCCTGACTTTC.

The chain combines TRBV11-2 with TRBJ1-4; 8 positions agree with TRBD1. Germline V lookup: CDR1 SGHAT, CDR2 FQNNGV. V lost 5 bases and J lost 13; bases outside the gene matches: 6. The CDR3 is 12 residues long. The CDR3 here is CASSQDRVTLFF. In DNA form, the CDR3 reads TGTGCCAGCAGCCAGGACAGGGTAACACTGTTTTTT.

The chain recombines TRBV19 with TRBJ2-7, with 7 bases identical to TRBD1. After removal of 8 bases from V and 2 bases from J, the junction contained 3 bases not matched to a gene. CDR3 size: 12 residues. CDR1 is LNHDA and CDR2 is SQIVND in the germline V gene (reference sequence). CDR3 DNA: TGTGCCAGTTCAGGGGGAGCCTACGAGCAGTACTTC. It specifies CASSGGAYEQYF.

The V call is TRBV28, the J call TRBJ2-1; perhaps TRBD1 as D (5 bases). Germline V gene lookup returns CDR1 MDHEN and CDR2 SYDVKM. Trimming removed 3 bases at V and 3 bases at J, with 6 bases between. The CDR3 is 13 amino acids. The CDR3 DNA sequence: TGTGCCAGCAGTTTCGGACACTACAATGAGCAGTTCTTC. Translation gives CASSFGHYNEQFF.

The V call is TRBV18, the J call TRBJ2-7; maybe TRBD2 (6 bases). The V gene's germline CDR1 is KGHSH and CDR2 LQKENI. The CDR3 runs 15 residues. Trimming removed 3 bases at V and 7 bases at J, with 19 bases between. CDR3 coding DNA: TGTGCCAGCTCACCGCTGGCGGGGTCTCCAGGTGAGCAGTACTTC. Protein product: CASSPLAGSPGEQYF.

The chain couples TRBV6-6 to TRBJ1-4; 8 nucleotides align to TRBD1. V lost 1 base, J lost 8 bases, and 6 bases stayed unmatched. Per germline, CDR1 MNHNY and CDR2 SVGAGI (reference sequence). The CDR3 length is 15 residues. CDR3 protein: CASSYFGTGDEKLFF. The CDR3 bases are TGTGCCAGCAGTTACTTTGGGACAGGCGACGAAAAACTGTTTTTT.

The rearrangement uses TRBV5-4 and TRBJ2-2, with 8 positions matching TRBD2. V dropped 2 bases and J dropped 2; count of bases not matched to a gene: 2. Germline CDR1 and CDR2: SGHNT and YYREEE (reference sequence). The CDR3 covers 15 residues. The CDR3: CASSFAGGNTGELFF. The DNA of the CDR3 is TGTGCCAGCAGCTTTGCGGGGGGCAACACCGGGGAGCTGTTTTTT.

V gene TRBV6-5 combines with J gene TRBJ2-7; a weak D match, TRBD1 (5 bases). CDR1 and CDR2 (germline): MNHEY, SVGAGI. There are 16 residues in the CDR3. V was pared by 0 bases and J by 3 bases, with 15 bases between. The chain's CDR3 is CASSYSIADGHYEQYF. In DNA, the CDR3 is TGTGCCAGCAGTTACTCGATTGCGGATGGACACTACGAGCAGTACTTC.

There are a few counts of this clone. J is TRBJ2-7 and V is TRBV27, with D tentatively TRBD1 (6 bases). V dropped 9 bases and J dropped 5 bases, with 29 bases sitting between them. The CDR3 runs to 17 residues. Germline loops: CDR1 MNHEY, CDR2 SMNVEV (reference sequence). The CDR3 here is CASISYDGTQCRDEQYF. Here the CDR3 DNA reads TGTGCCAGTATCTCCTATGACGGGACACAGTGTCGGGACGAGCAGTACTTC.

V usage is TRBV5-1 and J usage is TRBJ2-2; 8 nucleotides line up with TRBD1. CDR1 is SGHRS, CDR2 YFSETQ, per germline. J was trimmed by 3 bases and V by 1 base; bases with no gene match: 2. This CDR3 has 15 residues. CDR3 coding DNA: TGCGCCAGCAGCTTGAGGACAGGGCACACCGGGGAGCTGTTTTTT. Its translation is CASSLRTGHTGELFF.

The V and J genes are TRBV5-1 and TRBJ1-2; D not resolved. The CDR3 has 13 amino acids. The germline V gene has CDR1 SGHRS and CDR2 YFSETQ. Trimming left V 0 bases short and J 3 bases short, with 6 bases between. The CDR3 is CASSLEPDYGYTF. The CDR3, as DNA: TGCGCCAGCAGCTTGGAGCCTGACTATGGCTACACCTTC.

The genes are TRBV9 and TRBJ1-4; 8 positions match TRBD1. CDR1 SGDLS and CDR2 YYNGEE come from the germline V gene. Trimming took 4 bases from V and 2 from J; bases not matched to a gene: 1. This CDR3 contains 14 residues. The CDR3 DNA reads TGTGCCAGCAGCCGACAGGGGACTAATGAAAAACTGTTTTTT. It yields the protein CASSRQGTNEKLFF. Together with reference TRBV9 and TRBJ1-4, the CDR3 gives the full variable domain: DSGVTQTPKHLITATGQRVTLRCSPRSGDLSVYWYQQSLDQGLQFLIQYYNGEERAKGNILERFSAQQFPDLHSELNLSSLELGDSALYFCASSRQGTNEKLFFGSGTQLSVL.

This rearrangement joins TRBV28 to TRBJ2-7, with 9 bases fitting TRBD2. After removal of 3 bases from V and 2 bases from J, the junction contained 17 bases not matched to a gene. Looked up from germline, CDR1 is MDHEN and CDR2 is SYDVKM. CDR3 length: 19 residues. As DNA, the CDR3 is TGTGCCAGCAGTTTGTCGCCAGGGAGGGTAGCGGGAGTCCCCTACGAGCAGTACTTC. It specifies CASSLSPGRVAGVPYEQYF.

The rearrangement joins TRBV7-9 to TRBJ2-5; tentatively, D is TRBD1 (6 bases). The V end was cut by 5 bases, the J end by 1 base, with 11 bases between. The CDR3 totals 14 residues. CDR1 is SEHNR, CDR2 FQNEAQ, per germline (reference sequence). DNA for the CDR3: TGTGCCAGCAGCAGGACAGACCCCCAAGAGACCCAGTACTTC. It is translated as CASSRTDPQETQYF.